These 26 T cell receptor beta chains were all obtained from the same sample, sequenced in a study of CXCR3-negative and CXCR3-positive naive CD8 T cells. 5' RACE with UMI labels generated the TRB cDNA libraries. TCRdb reanalyzed the 5' RACE reads, giving one entry per CDR3 protein sequence and no DNA. Its listing shows some 48,000 distinct CDR3 sequences. The sequencing sample was made of naive CXCR3- CD8+ T cells from blood. Subset specified: CD45RO-CCR7+CD27+CD95- naive CD8+ T cells lacking CXCR3 (TNR3-). Receptor source: a human donor in good health. Some clones in this sample may be carry-over from other donors' samples.

CDR3 amino acids: CASSFTRIKETQYF. V usage is TRBV28 and J usage is TRBJ2-5. The germline V gene encodes CDR1 MDHEN and CDR2 SYDVKM. CDR3 length: 14 amino acids.

The chain combines TRBV29-1 with TRBJ2-1; TCRdb reports TRBD1, a call that lacks DNA to check it against. The CDR3 loop spans 13 amino acids. Germline V gene sequence: CDR1 SQVTM, CDR2 ANQGSEA. CDR3 loop: CSVLTDSYNEQFF.

This CDR3 reads CASRVLADEQFF. The chain carries TRBV7-9 and TRBJ2-1; the D call of TRBD2 rests on TCRdb alone, since no DNA is present to check it. Germline CDR1 is SEHNR and CDR2 is FQNEAQ (reference sequence). The CDR3 length is 12 residues.

The chain joins TRBV13 to TRBJ2-1. The CDR3 consists of 12 residues. Germline CDR1 reads PRHDT; CDR2 reads FYEKMQ (reference sequence). The CDR3 is CASSFPLREQFF.

This sequence joins TRBV28 and TRBJ2-5; absent DNA, TCRdb's TRBD1 call cannot be checked. Looked up from germline, CDR1 is MDHEN and CDR2 is SYDVKM. This CDR3 spans 14 amino acids. CDR3 loop: CASSLARGIETQYF.

This sequence joins TRBV9 and TRBJ2-4; no DNA is available, so the TRBD2 call from TCRdb remains unchecked. Germline V gene lookup returns CDR1 SGDLS and CDR2 YYNGEE. The CDR3 spans 16 residues. CDR3 in amino acids: CASSPSEGPSKNIQYF.

The J gene is TRBJ2-1, the V gene TRBV5-1; the D call of TRBD2 rests on TCRdb alone, since no DNA is present to check it. Per germline, CDR1 SGHRS and CDR2 YFSETQ. The CDR3 contains 15 residues. CDR3 amino acids: CASNEYEGYYNEQFF.

The chain has TRBV5-1 and TRBJ1-1; there is no DNA to check the TCRdb D call of TRBD1. The CDR3 sequence is 15 residues long. Germline-derived CDR1 and CDR2 are SGHRS and YFSETQ. The CDR3 spells CASSFRQGVDTEAFF. The full variable domain, rest sourced from reference TRBV5-1 and TRBJ1-1, is KAGVTQTPRYLIKTRGQQVTLSCSPISGHRSVSWYQQTPGQGLQFLFEYFSETQRNKGNFPGRFSGRQFSNSRSEMNVSTLELGDSALYLCASSFRQGVDTEAFFGQGTRLTVV.

The rearrangement links TRBV6-2 or TRBV6-3 to TRBJ2-1; TCRdb picks TRBD2, but there is no DNA to check that call. CDR3 length equals 13 residues. From germline, CDR1 is MNHEY and CDR2 SVGEGT. CDR3 region: CASEGVLYNEQFF.

The chain employs TRBV15 and TRBJ1-5. Germline V gives CDR1 LNHNV, CDR2 YYDKDF (reference sequence). This CDR3 comprises 14 residues. CDR3 amino acids: CATAQGKGNQPQHF.

This chain links TRBV28 with TRBJ2-7. The CDR3 is 16 amino acids. Germline V CDR1 and CDR2: MDHEN, SYDVKM. CDR3 sequence reads: CASTSLGKRRFDEQYF.

The chain recombines TRBV20-1 with TRBJ2-1; the D gene TCRdb calls, TRBD2, cannot be checked with no DNA. The length of the CDR3 is 14 residues. Germline assignment: CDR1 DFQATT and CDR2 SNEGSKA (reference sequence). The CDR3 is CSALGLASYNEQFF.

The chain carries TRBV7-6 and TRBJ2-7; the TCRdb D gene call, TRBD1, has no DNA to confirm it. CDR3 length: 15 amino acids. Germline CDR1 SGHVS, CDR2 FNYEAQ. The CDR3 reads CASSQETGGLSEQYF. The complete variable domain, with remaining parts taken from reference TRBV7-6 and TRBJ2-7, reads GAGVSQSPRYKVTKRGQDVALRCDPISGHVSLYWYRQALGQGPEFLTYFNYEAQQDKSGLPNDRFSAERPEGSISTLTIQRTEQRDSAMYRCASSQETGGLSEQYFGPGTRLTVT.

The rearrangement links TRBV7-8 to TRBJ1-4; as DNA is missing, the TRBD1 call by TCRdb cannot be tested. This CDR3 region has 16 residues. Per the germline V gene, CDR1 is SGHVS and CDR2 is FQNEAQ. CDR3 protein: CASSLNRDPGGEKLFF.

The rearrangement joins TRBV5-1 to TRBJ2-1; TCRdb's D gene call, TRBD1, goes unchecked for lack of DNA. There are 15 residues in the CDR3. Germline lookup yields CDR1 SGHRS and CDR2 YFSETQ. CDR3 region: CASSPGTVWDNEQFF.

The V and J genes are TRBV29-1 and TRBJ2-7; TCRdb picks TRBD1, but there is no DNA to check that call. Germline CDR1 SQVTM, CDR2 ANQGSEA. The CDR3 spans 13 residues. The CDR3 region is CSVGPDGPYEQYF.

The V and J genes are TRBV5-1 and TRBJ1-2. The CDR3 is 14 amino acids. Germline V gene lookup returns CDR1 SGHRS and CDR2 YFSETQ. The CDR3 region is CASSPRREKDGYTF. Looking up the rest from reference TRBV5-1 and TRBJ1-2 gives the full variable domain: KAGVTQTPRYLIKTRGQQVTLSCSPISGHRSVSWYQQTPGQGLQFLFEYFSETQRNKGNFPGRFSGRQFSNSRSEMNVSTLELGDSALYLCASSPRREKDGYTFGSGTRLTVV.

The chain uses TRBV6-1 and TRBJ2-3; lacking DNA, the TRBD2 call made by TCRdb goes unchecked. The length of the CDR3 is 15 residues. Germline CDR1 is MNHNS and CDR2 is SASEGT. The CDR3 is CASSGAAGGTDTQYF.

The chain has TRBV28 and TRBJ1-2. The germline CDR1 and CDR2 sequences are MDHEN and SYDVKM. This CDR3 spans 12 amino acids. CDR3 protein: CASSVDRYGYTF.

V and J are TRBV29-1 and TRBJ1-2; the TCRdb call, TRBD1, lacks DNA for checking. This CDR3 contains 12 residues. Per germline, CDR1 SQVTM and CDR2 ANQGSEA. The CDR3 sequence: CSVERTGVGYTF.

V usage is TRBV2 and J usage is TRBJ2-7; TCRdb's D gene call, TRBD2, goes unchecked for lack of DNA. The length of the CDR3 is 15 residues. From germline, CDR1 is SNHLY and CDR2 FYNNEI. The CDR3 here is CASSDRPSGNYEQYF.

The J gene is TRBJ1-5, the V gene TRBV10-3; checking the TCRdb D call of TRBD1 is not possible without DNA. The CDR3 length is 13 residues. The germline V gene has CDR1 ENHRY and CDR2 SYGVKD. CDR3 amino acids: CAISAAGGQPQHF.

The CDR3 protein is CASSVGGATLNEQFF. The rearrangement joins TRBV9 to TRBJ2-1; TCRdb calls TRBD2, which cannot be checked without DNA. The CDR3 spans 15 residues. Looked up from germline, CDR1 is SGDLS and CDR2 is YYNGEE.

The gene calls are TRBV28 and TRBJ2-1; the D call from TCRdb, TRBD2, cannot be confirmed without DNA. The germline gives CDR1 MDHEN, CDR2 SYDVKM. The CDR3 covers 15 residues. The CDR3 region is CASSFREYPPYEQFF.

This chain uses TRBV12-3 or TRBV12-4 with TRBJ1-2. The CDR3 runs 14 residues. CDR3 residues: CASSSGTGGYGYTF.

The V call is TRBV29-1, the J call TRBJ2-1; TCRdb gives TRBD2 as the D gene, but with no DNA this cannot be confirmed. Germline CDR1 SQVTM, CDR2 ANQGSEA. This CDR3 has 14 residues. CDR3: CSVEGQREGNEQFF.